The clone carrying this TCR beta chain was counted between two and nine times. Its antigen is unknown. TCRdb itself ran the 5' RACE reads through MiXCR, one entry per CDR3 protein. This sample has 500,000 to 550,000 distinct CDR3 sequences, with roughly 20% found just once. The entry originates in a study of T-cell memory formation after mild COVID-19. General study findings and limits: Mainly CM and EM harbored the contracting CD4+ clones; mainly EMRA harbored the CD8+ ones. Clones that got smaller from day 15 to 85 had even CD4/CD8, while clones growing later tipped toward CD4+. That cross-reactive memory joined was suggested by some responding clones appearing in pre-infection memory.

CDR3 length: 16 amino acids. The J segment lost 0 bases and the V segment lost 0 bases, leaving 4 bases of the junction unmatched. Germline assignment: CDR1 LGHNA and CDR2 YNFKEQ. The chain carries TRBV4-2 and TRBJ1-2; TRBD1 matches at 7 bases. The sequenced material came from PBMCs or a T cell subset sorted from them (not recorded which). The receptor's source is an adult woman who had mild COVID-19 (a few samples of this study predate the infection). Cell type and time point are not known. The CDR3 nucleotides are TGTGCCAGCAGCCAAGAAGGACAGGCCGCTAACTATGGCTACACCTTC. This codes for CASSQEGQAANYGYTF.